Sequencing of this TCR beta chain was carried out in a study of T cells after yellow fever vaccination. TCRdb analysed the 5' RACE reads with MiXCR anew, one entry per CDR3 protein. There are hundreds of thousands of distinct CDR3 sequences in the sample; less than 15% occur only once, and about 14% lies in the top ten. This clonotype was seen a few times. The specimen was PBMCs, collected on the day of the yellow fever booster vaccination. The receptor was derived from a man between 25 and 39 years old who received the YFV17D yellow fever vaccine.

CDR3 amino acids: CASSLDTASPLHF. DNA of the CDR3: TGTGCCAGCAGCTTAGATACCGCCTCACCCCTCCACTTT. The V call is TRBV11-2, the J call TRBJ1-6; D unclear. This CDR3 region has 13 residues. Trimming cost V 0 bases and J 10 bases, with 7 bases left between them. In germline, CDR1 is SGHAT, CDR2 FQNNGV.